The clone carrying this T cell receptor (beta chain) was recorded once. These data belong to a study of blood T cell repertoires in COVID-19. Looking at the study overall: Sites in the United States, Italy and Spain provided acute and convalescent COVID-19 samples.

Data came from immunoSEQ multiplex PCR; TCRdb stores just in-frame clones and leaves some out. The table has roughly 500,000 clones, roughly nine tenths seen once. V gave up 2 bases and J gave up 4 bases; unmatched junction bases: 6. The CDR3 sequence is 15 residues long. CDR1 and CDR2 (germline): SGHTA, FQGNSA. The study recruited people aged about 18 to 90 years across approximately 25 US areas. Donors in Cohort 3 who had recovered were those with two negative PCRs, healthcare professional clearance, or resolution of their symptoms. The chain is built from TRBV7-2 and TRBJ2-7; 9 positions agree with TRBD1. The source of this sequence is a woman between 55 and 75 years old who had recovered from COVID-19. The sequenced sample consisted of PBMCs or T cells enriched from blood (not recorded which). As DNA, the CDR3 is TGTGCCAGCAGCTTATTAACAGGGGGCCGGTACGAGCAGTACGTC. As protein: CASSLLTGGRYEQYV.